The TCR beta chain under discussion was sequenced for a study of shared clonotypes between healthy human individuals. The sorted-subset replicate PCRs were given 200 ng DNA, which is 31,000 or so T cell genomes. In the original workflow: Junction-only sequences without quality scores came from ImmunoSEQ, so filtering differed. Measured with immunoSEQ multiplex PCR; TCRdb has only the in-frame clones, and not every one. V and J calls and clone size are as listed in that table; D and trimming were resolved from the DNA. The sample contains around 340,000 clones, about 73% of which appear only once. Points from the study as a whole: Rarefaction showed sorted-subset sequencing was incomplete despite large depth. Sequencing depth was expected to affect clonotype sharing among donors.

Per germline, CDR1 SGHVS and CDR2 FQNEAQ. V was pared by 1 base and J by 6 bases, with 6 bases between. The CDR3 extends over 12 amino acids. On this clone: Its antigen is unknown.

The chain links TRBV7-8 to TRBJ1-1; unclear D gene. The TCR comes from a man aged 25 to 45 in good health. The specimen sequenced was memory CD4+ T cells sorted from blood. Indicated subset: CD45RA-negative fraction. CDR3 protein: CASSLVVAEAFF. For the CDR3, the DNA is TGTGCCAGCAGCTTAGTGGTGGCTGAAGCTTTCTTT.